The rows below give T cell receptor beta chains drawn from one sample of a study of control samples from healthy donors and cancer patients. The data were produced by immunoSEQ multiplex PCR, yet TCRdb's version contains in-frame clones alone and is incomplete. This sample has more than 150,000 clones; approximately 92% occur once, and the top ten carry roughly 1.5%. The sequenced material came from blood. Receptors originate from a man aged 18 to 29 in good health. Both conserved end residues are part of each CDR3. The D gene is left open where the match is weak. Only part of the rows carry a size: once, few, many, or a class if the clone is expanded.

>TRBD2|TRBJ2-1|TRBV5-1|NA
CASSSGLAAYNEQFF
TGCGCCAGCAGCTCGGGACTAGCGGCCTACAATGAGCAGTTCTTC
>NA|TRBJ2-5|TRBV3-1/TRBV3-2|NA
CASSREGGTQYF
TGTGCCAGCAGTCGAGAGGGCGGGACCCAGTACTTC
>NA|TRBJ1-4|TRBV5-5|NA
CASSIGPNEKLFF
TGTGCCAGCAGCATCGGACCTAATGAAAAACTGTTTTTT
>TRBD1|TRBJ2-6|TRBV5-8|NA
CASSLDWDRVSGANVLTF
TGTGCCAGCAGCTTGGATTGGGACAGGGTATCTGGGGCCAACGTCCTGACTTTC
>NA|TRBJ2-2|TRBV28|NA
CASSLTRGNTGELFF
TGTGCCAGCAGTTTAACGAGGGGAAACACCGGGGAGCTGTTTTTT
>NA|TRBJ1-4|TRBV19|NA
CASSIQGSATNEKLFF
TGTGCCAGTAGTATTCAGGGTTCGGCGACTAATGAAAAACTGTTTTTT
>NA|TRBJ1-6|TRBV7-8|NA
CASSLLGANNSPLHF
TGTGCCAGCAGCTTACTGGGGGCGAATAATTCACCCCTCCACTTT
>NA|TRBJ2-4|TRBV18|NA
CASSPVRAKNIQYF
TGTGCCAGCTCACCAGTACGAGCCAAAAACATTCAGTACTTC
>TRBD1|TRBJ1-1|TRBV6-1|NA
CASRQQGTDTEAFF
TGTGCCAGCAGGCAACAGGGGACTGACACTGAAGCTTTCTTT
>NA|TRBJ1-5|TRBV10-3|few
CATDPDGYNQPQHF
TGTGCCACCGACCCGGACGGTTACAATCAGCCCCAGCATTTT
>TRBD1|TRBJ2-1|TRBV25-1|few
CASSESRSGGSSYNEQFF
TGTGCCAGCAGTGAGTCTAGGTCAGGGGGTAGCTCCTACAATGAGCAGTTCTTC
>TRBD1|TRBJ1-6|TRBV5-8|NA
CATLTGTVTSPLHF
TGTGCCACTCTTACCGGGACAGTAACTTCACCCCTCCACTTT
>NA|TRBJ2-3|TRBV6-4|once
CASSEFCRFADTQYF
TGTGCCAGCAGTGAGTTCTGCAGATTCGCAGATACGCAGTATTTT
>NA|TRBJ1-1|TRBV5-5|NA
CASSPPVYTEAFF
TGTGCCAGCAGCCCGCCAGTATACACTGAAGCTTTCTTT
>TRBD2|TRBJ2-4|TRBV7-3|NA
CASSRGPGGPGKNIQYF
TGTGCCAGCAGCCGGGGCCCGGGGGGGCCGGGCAAAAACATTCAGTACTTC
>TRBD2|TRBJ2-1|TRBV2|NA
CASIGLAPSSYNEQFF
TGTGCCAGCATTGGACTAGCGCCGAGCTCCTACAATGAGCAGTTCTTC
>NA|TRBJ1-2|TRBV18|NA
CASSSTNVRDYYGYTF
TGTGCCAGCTCATCGACAAATGTCCGGGACTACTATGGCTACACCTTC
>TRBD2|TRBJ2-7|TRBV13|NA
CASRQTSGGYEQYF
TGTGCCAGCAGGCAGACTAGCGGGGGCTACGAGCAGTACTTC
>TRBD2|TRBJ2-1|TRBV5-4|once
CASSAGTSGYNEQFF
TGTGCCAGCAGCGCCGGGACTAGCGGATACAATGAGCAGTTCTTC
>TRBD1|TRBJ1-6|TRBV19|NA
CASSIYRGESPLHF
TGTGCCAGTAGTATATACAGGGGTGAATCACCCCTCCACTTT
>NA|TRBJ1-2|TRBV18|NA
CASSQGRNRRLGYTF
TGTGCCAGCTCTCAAGGGCGCAACAGGCGCTTGGGCTACACCTTC
>NA|TRBJ2-7|TRBV6-5|NA
CASSSLGRSYEQYF
TGTGCCAGCAGTTCTCTAGGAAGGTCCTACGAGCAGTACTTC
>TRBD2|TRBJ2-6|TRBV10-1|NA
CASIGGGPSGANVLTF
TGCGCCAGCATCGGGGGGGGTCCCTCTGGGGCCAACGTCCTGACTTTC
>NA|TRBJ1-1|TRBV30|NA
CAWAAGLGAFF
TGTGCCTGGGCCGCAGGTCTCGGAGCTTTCTTT
>TRBD2|TRBJ2-5|TRBV7-3|NA
CASSSIGLAGGQKETQYF
TGTGCCAGCAGCTCCATTGGACTAGCGGGGGGCCAGAAAGAGACCCAGTACTTC
>NA|TRBJ2-7|TRBV6-5|NA
CASTRDTYEQYF
TGTGCCAGCACCCGGGACACCTACGAGCAGTACTTC
>TRBD2|TRBJ2-2|TRBV28|NA
CASQASGGPNTGELFF
TGTGCCAGCCAAGCTAGCGGGGGCCCCAACACCGGGGAGCTGTTTTTT
>NA|TRBJ2-3|TRBV6-5|NA
CASSFEGTLTDTQYF
TGTGCCAGCAGCTTCGAGGGGACTCTCACAGATACGCAGTATTTT
>NA|TRBJ1-5|TRBV28|NA
CASSLPSGPRNQPQHF
TGTGCCAGCAGTTTACCCTCAGGGCCGCGCAATCAGCCCCAGCATTTT
>NA|TRBJ1-2|TRBV13|NA
CASSFQNYGYTF
TGTGCCAGCAGCTTCCAAAACTATGGCTACACCTTC
>TRBD1|TRBJ2-7|TRBV6-1|once
CASSEGEGAGEQYF
TGTGCCAGCAGTGAAGGTGAGGGGGCTGGGGAGCAGTACTTC
>NA|TRBJ2-1|TRBV5-1|once
CASSLDLWDWSEQFF
TGCGCCAGCAGCTTGGACCTCTGGGATTGGAGTGAGCAGTTCTTC
>NA|TRBJ1-1|TRBV21-1|once
CASSTLLGGEAFF
TGTGCCAGCAGCACTTTATTAGGCGGTGAAGCTTTCTTT
>NA|TRBJ2-7|TRBV25-1|NA
CASSESSTGSYEQYF
TGTGCCAGCAGTGAATCGTCTACTGGGTCCTACGAGCAGTACTTC
>NA|TRBJ1-6|TRBV4-1|NA
CASSQVTGQINSPLHF
TGCGCCAGCAGCCAAGTGACTGGACAGATTAATTCACCCCTCCACTTT
>TRBD1|TRBJ1-2|TRBV6-4|NA
CASSKGQGNGYTF
TGTGCCAGCAGCAAGGGACAGGGAAATGGCTACACCTTC
>NA|TRBJ1-6|TRBV28|NA
CASSLRNYNSPLHF
TGTGCCAGCAGTTTACGGAACTATAATTCACCCCTCCACTTT
>NA|TRBJ1-5|TRBV7-3|NA
CASSRTSDQPQHF
TGTGCCAGCAGCCGGACGTCCGATCAGCCCCAGCATTTT
>NA|TRBJ1-2|TRBV29-1|NA
CSAAADIANYGYTF
TGCAGCGCCGCCGCGGACATAGCTAACTATGGCTACACCTTC
>NA|TRBJ2-7|TRBV5-1|NA
CASSLRASYEQYF
TGCGCCAGCAGCCTCCGGGCCAGCTACGAGCAGTACTTC
>NA|TRBJ2-2|TRBV18|NA
CASSPERGANTGELFF
TGTGCCAGCTCACCGGAGAGGGGAGCGAACACCGGGGAGCTGTTTTTT
>NA|TRBJ1-1|TRBV5-1|few
CASSLLLNTEAFF
TGCGCCAGCAGCTTGTTACTGAACACTGAAGCTTTCTTT
>NA|TRBJ2-3|TRBV19|once
CASSPRDSSTDTQYF
TGTGCCAGTAGTCCGCGGGACAGTAGCACAGATACGCAGTATTTT